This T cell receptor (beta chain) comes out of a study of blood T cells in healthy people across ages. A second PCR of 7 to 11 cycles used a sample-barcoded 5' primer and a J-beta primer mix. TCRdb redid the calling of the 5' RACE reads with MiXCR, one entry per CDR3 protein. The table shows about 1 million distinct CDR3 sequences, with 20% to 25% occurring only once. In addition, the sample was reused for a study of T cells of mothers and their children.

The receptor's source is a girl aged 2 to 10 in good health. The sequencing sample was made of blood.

In DNA, the CDR3 is TGCAGCGTTGAAGAATCGTACGAGCAGTTCTTC. Its protein product is CSVEESYEQFF. The rearrangement uses TRBV29-1 and TRBJ2-1; D is ambiguous. Trimming pared 0 bases from V and 10 bases from J, leaving 7 bases between. Per the germline V gene, CDR1 is SQVTM and CDR2 is ANQGSEA. The CDR3 contains 11 residues.